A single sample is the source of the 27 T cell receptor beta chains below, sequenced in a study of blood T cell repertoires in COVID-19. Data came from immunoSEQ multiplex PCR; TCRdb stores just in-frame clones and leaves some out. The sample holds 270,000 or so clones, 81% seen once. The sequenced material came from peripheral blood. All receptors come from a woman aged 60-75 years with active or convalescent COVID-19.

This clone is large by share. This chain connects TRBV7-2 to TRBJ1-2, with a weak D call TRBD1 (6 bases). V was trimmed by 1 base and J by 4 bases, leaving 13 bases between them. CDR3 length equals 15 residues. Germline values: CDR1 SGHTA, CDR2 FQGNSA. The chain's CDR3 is CASSLGPMTGYGYTF. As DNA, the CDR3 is TGTGCCAGCAGCTTAGGCCCGATGACAGGCTATGGCTACACCTTC.

The CDR3 DNA is TGCGCCAGCAGCTTGGCTCCGCCCGGGACAGGGGGCCTGGAGACCCAGTACTTC. Translation gives CASSLAPPGTGGLETQYF. This chain uses TRBV5-1 with TRBJ2-5, with 12 nucleotides matching TRBD1. The length of the CDR3 is 18 residues. Germline V CDR1 and CDR2: SGHRS, YFSETQ. V dropped 0 bases and J dropped 5; count of bases not matched to a gene: 11.

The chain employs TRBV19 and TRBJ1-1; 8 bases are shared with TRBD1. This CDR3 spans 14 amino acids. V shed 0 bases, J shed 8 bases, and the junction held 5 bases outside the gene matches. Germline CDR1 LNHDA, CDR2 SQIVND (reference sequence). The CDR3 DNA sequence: TGTGCCAGTAGTATAGATCCCCGGACAGGGGAAGCTTTCTTT. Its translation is CASSIDPRTGEAFF.

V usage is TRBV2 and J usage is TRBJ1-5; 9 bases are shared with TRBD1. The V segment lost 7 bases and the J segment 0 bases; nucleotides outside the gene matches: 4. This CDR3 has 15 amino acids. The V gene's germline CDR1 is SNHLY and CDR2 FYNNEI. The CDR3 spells CASTGQGNSNQPQHF. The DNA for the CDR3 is TGTGCCAGCACGGGACAGGGTAATAGCAATCAGCCCCAGCATTTT.

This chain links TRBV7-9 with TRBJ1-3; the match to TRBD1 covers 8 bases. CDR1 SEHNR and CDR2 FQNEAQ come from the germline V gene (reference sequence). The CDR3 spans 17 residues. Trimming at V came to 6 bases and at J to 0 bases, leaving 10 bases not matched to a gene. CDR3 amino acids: CASREHTGGSSGNTIYF. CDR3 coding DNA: TGTGCCAGCAGGGAACACACAGGGGGTTCCTCTGGAAACACCATATATTTT.

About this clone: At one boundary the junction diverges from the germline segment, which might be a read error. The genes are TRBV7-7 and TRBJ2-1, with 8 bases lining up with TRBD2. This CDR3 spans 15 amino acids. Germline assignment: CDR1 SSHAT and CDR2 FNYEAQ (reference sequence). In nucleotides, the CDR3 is TGTGCTAGCAGCACTGGGACTAGCTCCTACAATGAGCAGTTCTTC. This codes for CASSTGTSSYNEQFF.

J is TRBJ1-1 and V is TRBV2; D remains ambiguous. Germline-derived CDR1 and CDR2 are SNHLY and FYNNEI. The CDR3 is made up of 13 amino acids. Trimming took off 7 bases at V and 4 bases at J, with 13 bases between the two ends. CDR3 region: CASKAPGITEAFF. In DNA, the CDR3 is TGTGCCAGCAAGGCACCGGGAATCACTGAAGCTTTCTTT.

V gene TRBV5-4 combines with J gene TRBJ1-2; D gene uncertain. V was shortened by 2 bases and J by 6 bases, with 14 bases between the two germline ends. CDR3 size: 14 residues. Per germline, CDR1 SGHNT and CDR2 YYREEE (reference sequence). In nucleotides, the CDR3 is TGTGCCAGCAGCTTTAATCCCAGTGATGATGGCTACACCTTC. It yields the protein CASSFNPSDDGYTF.

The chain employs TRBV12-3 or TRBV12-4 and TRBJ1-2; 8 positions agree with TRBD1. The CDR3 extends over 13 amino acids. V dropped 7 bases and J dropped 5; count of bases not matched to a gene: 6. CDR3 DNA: TGTGCCAGCACGGCAGGGGGCTGGTATGGCTACACCTTC. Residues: CASTAGGWYGYTF.

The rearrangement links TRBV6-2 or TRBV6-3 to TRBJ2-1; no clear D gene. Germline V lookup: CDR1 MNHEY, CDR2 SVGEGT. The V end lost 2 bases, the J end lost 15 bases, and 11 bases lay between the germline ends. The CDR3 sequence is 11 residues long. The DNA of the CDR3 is TGTGCCAGCAGTTACGTCGACACCCCGTTCTTC. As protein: CASSYVDTPFF.

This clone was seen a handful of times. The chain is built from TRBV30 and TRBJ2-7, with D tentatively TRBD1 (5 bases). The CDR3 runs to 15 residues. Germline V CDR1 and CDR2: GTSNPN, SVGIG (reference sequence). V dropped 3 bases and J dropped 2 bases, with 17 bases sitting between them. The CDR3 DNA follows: TGTGCCTGGAGGGGCAGGGTTCGTTTCCCCTACGAGCAGTACTTC. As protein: CAWRGRVRFPYEQYF.

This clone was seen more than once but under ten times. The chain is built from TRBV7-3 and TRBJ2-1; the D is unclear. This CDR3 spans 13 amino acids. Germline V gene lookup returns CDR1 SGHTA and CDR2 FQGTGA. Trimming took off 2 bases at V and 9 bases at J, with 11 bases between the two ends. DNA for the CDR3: TGTGCCAGCAGCTTACTCTCGCTAAGTGAGCAGTTCTTC. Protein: CASSLLSLSEQFF.

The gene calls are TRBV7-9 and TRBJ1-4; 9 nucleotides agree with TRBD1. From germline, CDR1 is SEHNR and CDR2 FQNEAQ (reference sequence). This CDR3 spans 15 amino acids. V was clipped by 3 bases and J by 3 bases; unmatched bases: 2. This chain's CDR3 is CASSLGTGSNEKLFF. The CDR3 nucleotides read TGTGCCAGCAGCTTGGGGACAGGGTCTAATGAAAAACTGTTTTTT.

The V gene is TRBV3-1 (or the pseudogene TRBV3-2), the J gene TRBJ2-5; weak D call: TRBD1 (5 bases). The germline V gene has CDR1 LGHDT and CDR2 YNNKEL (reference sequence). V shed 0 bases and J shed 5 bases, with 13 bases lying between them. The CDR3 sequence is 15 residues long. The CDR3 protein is CASSQDWGPGETQYF. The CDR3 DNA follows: TGTGCCAGCAGCCAAGATTGGGGCCCCGGGGAGACCCAGTACTTC.

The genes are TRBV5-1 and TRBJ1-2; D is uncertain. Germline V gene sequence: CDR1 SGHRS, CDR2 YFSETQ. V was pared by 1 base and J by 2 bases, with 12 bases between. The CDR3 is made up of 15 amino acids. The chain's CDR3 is CASSLFEGSNYGYTF. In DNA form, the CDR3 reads TGCGCCAGCAGCTTGTTCGAGGGATCGAACTATGGCTACACCTTC.

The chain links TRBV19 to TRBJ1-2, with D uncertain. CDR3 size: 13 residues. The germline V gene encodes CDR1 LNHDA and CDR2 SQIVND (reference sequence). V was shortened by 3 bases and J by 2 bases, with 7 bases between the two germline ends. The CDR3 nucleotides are TGTGCCAGTAGTATCGAGGTAAACTATGGCTACACCTTC. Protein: CASSIEVNYGYTF.

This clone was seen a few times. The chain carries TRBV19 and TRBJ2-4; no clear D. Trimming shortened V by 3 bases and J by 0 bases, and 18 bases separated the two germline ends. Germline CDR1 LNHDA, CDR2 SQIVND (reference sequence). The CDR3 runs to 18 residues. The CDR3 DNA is TGTGCCAGTAGTATTCGCCCCTCATTGGTACTAGCCAAAAACATTCAGTACTTC. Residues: CASSIRPSLVLAKNIQYF.

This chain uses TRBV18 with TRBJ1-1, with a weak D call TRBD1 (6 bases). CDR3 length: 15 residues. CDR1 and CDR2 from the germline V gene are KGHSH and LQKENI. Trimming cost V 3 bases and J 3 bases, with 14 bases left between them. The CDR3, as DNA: TGTGCCAGCTCACCCTTCGGGGGGCAGGACACTGAAGCTTTCTTT. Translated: CASSPFGGQDTEAFF.

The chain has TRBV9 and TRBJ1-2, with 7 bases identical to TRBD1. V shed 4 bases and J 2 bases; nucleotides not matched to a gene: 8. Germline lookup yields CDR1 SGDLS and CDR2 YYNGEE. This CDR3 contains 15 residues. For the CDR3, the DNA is TGTGCCAGCAGCCGACAGGGCCGGAGCAACTATGGCTACACCTTC. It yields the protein CASSRQGRSNYGYTF.

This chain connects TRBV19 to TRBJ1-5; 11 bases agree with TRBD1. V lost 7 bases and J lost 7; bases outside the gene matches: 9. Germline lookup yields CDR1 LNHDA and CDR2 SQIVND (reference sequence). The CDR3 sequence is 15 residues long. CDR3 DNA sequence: TGTGCCAGTACGAGGGACAGGGGGGTTGAACAGCCCCAGCATTTT. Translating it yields CASTRDRGVEQPQHF.

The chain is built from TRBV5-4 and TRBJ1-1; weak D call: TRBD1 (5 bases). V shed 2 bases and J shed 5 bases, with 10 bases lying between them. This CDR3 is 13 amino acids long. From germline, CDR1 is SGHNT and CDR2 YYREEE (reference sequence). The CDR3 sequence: CASSFWGDTEAFF. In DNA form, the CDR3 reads TGTGCCAGCAGCTTTTGGGGGGATACTGAAGCTTTCTTT.

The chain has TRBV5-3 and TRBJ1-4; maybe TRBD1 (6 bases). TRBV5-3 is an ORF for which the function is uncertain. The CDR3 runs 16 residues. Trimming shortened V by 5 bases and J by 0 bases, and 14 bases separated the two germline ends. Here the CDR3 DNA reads TGTGCCAGAAGAACCGGGACACCCGCAACTAATGAAAAACTGTTTTTT. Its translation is CARRTGTPATNEKLFF.

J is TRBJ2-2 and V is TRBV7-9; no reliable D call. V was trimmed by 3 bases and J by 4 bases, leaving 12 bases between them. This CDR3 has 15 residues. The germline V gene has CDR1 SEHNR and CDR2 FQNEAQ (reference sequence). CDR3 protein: CASSLVSASTGELFF. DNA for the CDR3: TGTGCCAGCAGCTTGGTGTCAGCTAGCACCGGGGAGCTGTTTTTT.

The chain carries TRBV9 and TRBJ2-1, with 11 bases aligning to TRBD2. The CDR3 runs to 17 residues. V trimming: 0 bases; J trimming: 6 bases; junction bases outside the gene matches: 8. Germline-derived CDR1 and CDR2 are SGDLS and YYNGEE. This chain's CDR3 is CASSVGPLAGGGNEQFF. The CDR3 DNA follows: TGTGCCAGCAGCGTAGGTCCCCTAGCGGGGGGAGGCAATGAGCAGTTCTTC.

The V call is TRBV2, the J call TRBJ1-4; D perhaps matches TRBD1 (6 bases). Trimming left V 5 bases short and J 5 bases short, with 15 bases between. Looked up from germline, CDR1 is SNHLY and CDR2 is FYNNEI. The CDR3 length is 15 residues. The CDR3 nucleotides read TGTGCCAGCAGTCCCGACAGGTCCGAGAATGAAAAACTGTTTTTT. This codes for CASSPDRSENEKLFF.

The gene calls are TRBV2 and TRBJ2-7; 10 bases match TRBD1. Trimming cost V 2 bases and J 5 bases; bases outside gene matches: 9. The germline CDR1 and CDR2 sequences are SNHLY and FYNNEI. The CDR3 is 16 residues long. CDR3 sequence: CASSERQGAFGDEQYF. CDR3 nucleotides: TGTGCCAGCAGTGAAAGACAGGGGGCATTCGGTGACGAGCAGTACTTC. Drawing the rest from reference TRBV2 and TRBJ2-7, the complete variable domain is EPEVTQTPSHQVTQMGQEVILRCVPISNHLYFYWYRQILGQKVEFLVSFYNNEISEKSEIFDDQFSVERPDGSNFTLKIRSTKLEDSAMYFCASSERQGAFGDEQYFGPGTRLTVT.

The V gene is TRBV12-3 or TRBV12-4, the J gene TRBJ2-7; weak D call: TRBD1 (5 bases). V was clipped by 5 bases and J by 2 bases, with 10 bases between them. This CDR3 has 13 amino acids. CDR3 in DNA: TGTGCCAGCAGTCGCGACAGTACCTACGAGCAGTACTTC. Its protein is CASSRDSTYEQYF.